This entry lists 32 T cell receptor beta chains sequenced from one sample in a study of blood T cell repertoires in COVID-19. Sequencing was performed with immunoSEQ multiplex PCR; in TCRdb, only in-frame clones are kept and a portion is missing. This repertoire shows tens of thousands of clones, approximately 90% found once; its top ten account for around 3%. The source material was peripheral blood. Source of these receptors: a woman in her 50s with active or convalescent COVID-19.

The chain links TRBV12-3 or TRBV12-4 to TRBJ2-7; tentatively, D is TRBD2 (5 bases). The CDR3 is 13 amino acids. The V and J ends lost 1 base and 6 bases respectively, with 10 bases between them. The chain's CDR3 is CASSLGRRVEQYF. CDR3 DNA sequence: TGTGCCAGCAGTTTAGGCCGGCGGGTCGAGCAGTACTTC.

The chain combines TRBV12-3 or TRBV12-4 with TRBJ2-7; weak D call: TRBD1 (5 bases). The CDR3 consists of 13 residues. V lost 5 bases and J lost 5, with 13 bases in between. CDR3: CASSPATEDEQYF. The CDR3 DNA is TGTGCCAGCAGTCCAGCGACAGAGGACGAGCAGTACTTC.

The CDR3 region is CASSVFNQPQHF. In nucleotides, the CDR3 is TGTGCCAGCAGCGTATTCAATCAGCCCCAGCATTTT. The chain has TRBV7-9 and TRBJ1-5; D unresolved. V dropped 5 bases and J dropped 3 bases, with 5 bases sitting between them. This CDR3 comprises 12 residues. The germline V gene encodes CDR1 SEHNR and CDR2 FQNEAQ (reference sequence).

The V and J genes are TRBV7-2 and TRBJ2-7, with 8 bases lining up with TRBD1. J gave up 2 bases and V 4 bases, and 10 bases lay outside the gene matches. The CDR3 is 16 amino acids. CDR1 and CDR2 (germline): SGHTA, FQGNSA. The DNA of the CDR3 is TGTGCCAGCAGCTCCCCCTTCGGGACAGGAGCCTACGAGCAGTACTTC. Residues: CASSSPFGTGAYEQYF.

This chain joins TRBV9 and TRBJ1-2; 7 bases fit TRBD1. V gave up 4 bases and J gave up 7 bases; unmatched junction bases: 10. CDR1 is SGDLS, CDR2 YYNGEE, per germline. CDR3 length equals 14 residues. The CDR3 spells CASSRGQPSLGYTF. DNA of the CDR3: TGTGCCAGCAGCCGGGGACAGCCGTCTCTTGGCTACACCTTC.

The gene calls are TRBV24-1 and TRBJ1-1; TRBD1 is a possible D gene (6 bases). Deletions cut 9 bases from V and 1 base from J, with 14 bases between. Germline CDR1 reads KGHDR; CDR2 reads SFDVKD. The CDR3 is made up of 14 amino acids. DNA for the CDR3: TGTGCCACCCGGACGACAGGCGGGAACACTGAAGCTTTCTTT. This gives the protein CATRTTGGNTEAFF.

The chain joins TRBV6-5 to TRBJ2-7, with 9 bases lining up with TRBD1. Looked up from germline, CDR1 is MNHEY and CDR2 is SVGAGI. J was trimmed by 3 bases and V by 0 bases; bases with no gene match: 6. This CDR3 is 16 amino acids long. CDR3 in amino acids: CASSYSTGQGFYEQYF. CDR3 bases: TGTGCCAGCAGTTACTCGACGGGACAGGGTTTCTACGAGCAGTACTTC.

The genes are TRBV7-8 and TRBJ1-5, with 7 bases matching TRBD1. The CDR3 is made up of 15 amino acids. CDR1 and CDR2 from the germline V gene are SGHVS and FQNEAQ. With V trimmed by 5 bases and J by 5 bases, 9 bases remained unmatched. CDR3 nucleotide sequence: TGTGCCAGCAGCGCTCTGACAGGGCGGGATCAGCCCCAGCATTTT. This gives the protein CASSALTGRDQPQHF.

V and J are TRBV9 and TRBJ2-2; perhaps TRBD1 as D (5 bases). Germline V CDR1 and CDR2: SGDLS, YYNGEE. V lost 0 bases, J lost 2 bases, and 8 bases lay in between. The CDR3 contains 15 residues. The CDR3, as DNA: TGTGCCAGCAGCGTAGTGACAGATAACACCGGGGAGCTGTTTTTT. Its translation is CASSVVTDNTGELFF.

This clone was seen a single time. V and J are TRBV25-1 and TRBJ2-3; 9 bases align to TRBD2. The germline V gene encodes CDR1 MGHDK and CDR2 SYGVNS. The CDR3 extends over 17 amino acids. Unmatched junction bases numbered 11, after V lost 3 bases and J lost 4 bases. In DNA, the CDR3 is TGTGCCAGCAGTGAGTCAATGAGGCGGGGGGGCCCAGATACGCAGTATTTT. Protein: CASSESMRRGGPDTQYF. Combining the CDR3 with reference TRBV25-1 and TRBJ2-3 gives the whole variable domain EADIYQTPRYLVIGTGKKITLECSQTMGHDKMYWYQQDPGMELHLIHYSYGVNSTEKGDLSSESTVSRIRTEHFPLTLESARPSHTSQYLCASSESMRRGGPDTQYFGPGTRLTVL.

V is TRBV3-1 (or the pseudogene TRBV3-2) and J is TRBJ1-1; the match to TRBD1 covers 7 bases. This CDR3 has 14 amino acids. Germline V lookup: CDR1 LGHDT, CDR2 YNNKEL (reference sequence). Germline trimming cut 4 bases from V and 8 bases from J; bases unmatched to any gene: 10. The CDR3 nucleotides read TGTGCCAGCAGCCCGGCAGGGGGGTGGGCCGAAGCTTTCTTT. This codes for CASSPAGGWAEAFF.

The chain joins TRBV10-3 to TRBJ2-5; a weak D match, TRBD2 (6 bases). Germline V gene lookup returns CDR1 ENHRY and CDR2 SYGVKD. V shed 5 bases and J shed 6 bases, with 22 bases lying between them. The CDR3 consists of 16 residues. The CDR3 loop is CAISPRKTRSRQTQYF. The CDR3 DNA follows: TGTGCCATCAGTCCCCGGAAGACTAGGAGTAGGCAGACCCAGTACTTC.

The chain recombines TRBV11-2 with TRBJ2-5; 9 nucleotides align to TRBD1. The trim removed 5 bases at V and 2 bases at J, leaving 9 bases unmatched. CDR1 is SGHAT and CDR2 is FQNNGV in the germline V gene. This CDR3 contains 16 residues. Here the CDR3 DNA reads TGTGCCAGCAGCCCCCGGACAGGGGAGGATCAAGAGACCCAGTACTTC. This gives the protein CASSPRTGEDQETQYF.

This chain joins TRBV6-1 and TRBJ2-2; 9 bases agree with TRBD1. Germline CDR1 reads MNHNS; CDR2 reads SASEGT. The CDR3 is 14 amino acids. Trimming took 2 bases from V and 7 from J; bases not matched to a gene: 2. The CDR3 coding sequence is TGTGCCAGCAGTGAAAGACAGGGGGGCGGGGAGCTGTTTTTT. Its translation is CASSERQGGGELFF.

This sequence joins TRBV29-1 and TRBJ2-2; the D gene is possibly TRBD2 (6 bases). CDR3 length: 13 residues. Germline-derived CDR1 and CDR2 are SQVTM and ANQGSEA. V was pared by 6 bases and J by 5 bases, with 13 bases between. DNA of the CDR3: TGCAGCGTCCCGGCAGGAGGGACCGGGGAGCTGTTTTTT. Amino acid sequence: CSVPAGGTGELFF.

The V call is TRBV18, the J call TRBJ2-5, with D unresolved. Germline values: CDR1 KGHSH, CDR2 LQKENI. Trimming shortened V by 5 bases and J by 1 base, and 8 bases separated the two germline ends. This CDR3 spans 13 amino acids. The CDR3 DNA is TGTGCCAGCTCAGTCCTTATCCAAGAGACCCAGTACTTC. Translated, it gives CASSVLIQETQYF.

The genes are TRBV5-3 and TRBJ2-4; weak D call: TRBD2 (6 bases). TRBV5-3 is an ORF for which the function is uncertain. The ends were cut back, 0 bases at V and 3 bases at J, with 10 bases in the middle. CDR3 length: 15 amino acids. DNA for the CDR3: TGTGCCAGAAGCTTGGGTCGGGGAGGCAAAAACATTCAGTACTTC. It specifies CARSLGRGGKNIQYF.

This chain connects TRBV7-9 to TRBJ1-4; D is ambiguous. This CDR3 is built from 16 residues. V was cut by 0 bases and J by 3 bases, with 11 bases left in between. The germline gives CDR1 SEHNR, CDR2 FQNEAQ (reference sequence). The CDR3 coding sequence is TGTGCCAGCAGCTTAGCGCTGTCGGAGTCTAATGAAAAACTGTTTTTT. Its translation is CASSLALSESNEKLFF.

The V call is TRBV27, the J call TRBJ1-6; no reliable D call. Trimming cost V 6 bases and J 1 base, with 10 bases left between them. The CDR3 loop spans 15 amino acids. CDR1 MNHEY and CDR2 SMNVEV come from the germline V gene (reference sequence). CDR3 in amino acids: CASSPVSSYNSPLHF. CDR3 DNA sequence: TGTGCCAGCAGCCCCGTTTCGTCCTATAATTCACCCCTCCACTTT.

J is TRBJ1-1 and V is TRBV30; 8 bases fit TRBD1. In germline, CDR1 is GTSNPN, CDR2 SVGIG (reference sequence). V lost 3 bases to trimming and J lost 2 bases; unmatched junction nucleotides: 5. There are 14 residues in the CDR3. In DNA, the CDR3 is TGTGCCTGGAGCTCCGGACAGGGTAACACTGAAGCTTTCTTT. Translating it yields CAWSSGQGNTEAFF.

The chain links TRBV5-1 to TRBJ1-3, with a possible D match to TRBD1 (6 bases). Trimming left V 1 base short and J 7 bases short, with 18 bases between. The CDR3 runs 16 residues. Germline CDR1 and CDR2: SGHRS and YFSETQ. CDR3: CASSLTGLEVTNTIYF. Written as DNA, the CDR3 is TGCGCCAGCAGCTTGACAGGGTTGGAGGTTACCAACACCATATATTTT.

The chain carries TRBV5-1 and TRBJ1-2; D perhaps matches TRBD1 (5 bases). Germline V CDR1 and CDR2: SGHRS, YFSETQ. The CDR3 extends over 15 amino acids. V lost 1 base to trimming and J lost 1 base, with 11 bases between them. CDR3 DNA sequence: TGCGCCAGCAGCTTGAGCCCACAGGTTAACTATGGCTACACCTTC. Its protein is CASSLSPQVNYGYTF.

This CDR3 is CASSPRVFYEQYF. CDR3 DNA sequence: TGTGCCAGTAGTCCCCGGGTCTTCTACGAGCAGTACTTC. The chain links TRBV19 to TRBJ2-7; D uncertain. The CDR3 covers 13 residues. In germline, CDR1 is LNHDA, CDR2 SQIVND (reference sequence). Trimming removed 5 bases at V and 3 bases at J, with 11 bases between.

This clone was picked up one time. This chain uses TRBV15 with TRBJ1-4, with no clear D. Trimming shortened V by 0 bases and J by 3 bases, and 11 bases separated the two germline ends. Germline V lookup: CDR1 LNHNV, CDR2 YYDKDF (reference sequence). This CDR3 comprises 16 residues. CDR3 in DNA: TGTGCCACCAGCAGAGATGGTGGAGCAGCTAATGAAAAACTGTTTTTT. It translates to CATSRDGGAANEKLFF.

The CDR3 sequence: CASSDREREQYF. For the CDR3, the DNA is TGTGCCAGTAGTGACAGGGAACGGGAGCAGTACTTC. This rearrangement joins TRBV19 to TRBJ2-7; TRBD1 agrees at 7 bases. The germline V gene encodes CDR1 LNHDA and CDR2 SQIVND (reference sequence). Losses at the gene ends were 5 bases for V and 7 bases for J; bases not matched to a gene: 5. The CDR3 totals 12 residues.

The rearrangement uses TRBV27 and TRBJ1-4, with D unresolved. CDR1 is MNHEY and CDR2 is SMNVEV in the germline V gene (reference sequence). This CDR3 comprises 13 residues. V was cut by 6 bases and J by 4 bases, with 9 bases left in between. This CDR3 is CASSRGGNEKLFF. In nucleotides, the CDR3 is TGTGCCAGCAGCCGGGGTGGTAATGAAAAACTGTTTTTT.

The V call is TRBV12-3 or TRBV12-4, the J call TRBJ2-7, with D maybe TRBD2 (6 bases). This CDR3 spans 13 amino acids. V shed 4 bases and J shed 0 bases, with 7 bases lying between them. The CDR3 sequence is CASSYGGSYEQYF. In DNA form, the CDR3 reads TGTGCCAGCAGTTACGGGGGCTCCTACGAGCAGTACTTC.

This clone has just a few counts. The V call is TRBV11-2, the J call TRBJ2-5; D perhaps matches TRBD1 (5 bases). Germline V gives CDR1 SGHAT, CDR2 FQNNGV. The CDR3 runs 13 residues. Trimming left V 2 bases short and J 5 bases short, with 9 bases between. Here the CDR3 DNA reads TGTGCCAGCAGCTTACAGGGAAGCGAGACCCAGTACTTC. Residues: CASSLQGSETQYF.

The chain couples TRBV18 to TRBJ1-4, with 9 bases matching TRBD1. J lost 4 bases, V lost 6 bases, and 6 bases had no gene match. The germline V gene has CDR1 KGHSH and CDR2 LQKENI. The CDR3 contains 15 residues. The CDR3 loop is CASSLGTGSNEKLFF. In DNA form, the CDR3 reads TGTGCCAGCTCGCTTGGGACAGGGAGTAATGAAAAACTGTTTTTT.

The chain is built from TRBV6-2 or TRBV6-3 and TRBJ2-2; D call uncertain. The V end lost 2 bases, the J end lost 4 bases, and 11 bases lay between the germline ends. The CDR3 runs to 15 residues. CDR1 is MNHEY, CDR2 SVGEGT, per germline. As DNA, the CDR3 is TGTGCCAGCAGTTACATTCGGCAGGTCACCGGGGAGCTGTTTTTT. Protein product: CASSYIRQVTGELFF.

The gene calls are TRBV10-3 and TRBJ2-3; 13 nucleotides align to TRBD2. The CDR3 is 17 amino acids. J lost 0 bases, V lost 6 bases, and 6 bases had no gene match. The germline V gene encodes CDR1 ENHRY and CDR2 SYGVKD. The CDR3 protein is CAIRRTSGGSSTDTQYF. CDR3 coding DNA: TGTGCCATCAGAAGGACTAGCGGGGGTTCTAGCACAGATACGCAGTATTTT.

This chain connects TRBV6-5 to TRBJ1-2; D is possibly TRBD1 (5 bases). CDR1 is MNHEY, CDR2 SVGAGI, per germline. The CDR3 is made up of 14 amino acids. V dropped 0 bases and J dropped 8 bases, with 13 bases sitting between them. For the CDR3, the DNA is TGTGCCAGCAGTTACTCCTGGGGCAGCACAGGCTACACCTTC. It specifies CASSYSWGSTGYTF.